The 19 T cell receptor beta chains presented below share a single source sample, sequenced in a study of T-cell reconstitution after alpha-beta-depleted transplantation in children. Unique molecular identifiers were built into the TCRbeta library. TCRdb reanalysed the PCR reads using MiXCR and keeps one entry per CDR3 protein. The profile covers approximately 400,000 distinct CDR3 sequences, with around 9.9% appearing a single time and nearly 5.5% taken by the ten largest. Material: PBMCs from the stem cell graft donor, obtained from the stem cell graft. These receptors were obtained from a human donor who donated a stem cell graft to a child with acute myeloid leukemia.

The chain recombines TRBV6-1 with TRBJ2-4; 11 bases match TRBD2. Germline CDR1 is MNHNS and CDR2 is SASEGT. V was pared by 6 bases and J by 0 bases, with 4 bases of the junction left unmatched. The CDR3 has 16 amino acids. The CDR3 here is CASRSSGGLAKNIQYF. CDR3 nucleotides: TGTGCCAGCAGATCTAGCGGGGGGCTAGCCAAAAACATTCAGTACTTC.

In this sample, this clonotype turned up many times. The chain recombines TRBV27 with TRBJ2-7; D unclear. This CDR3 spans 14 amino acids. Germline lookup yields CDR1 MNHEY and CDR2 SMNVEV (reference sequence). Trimming took off 6 bases at V and 3 bases at J, with 15 bases between the two ends. For the CDR3, the DNA is TGTGCCAGCAGCTTCACGGCAGGAAACTACGAGCAGTACTTC. Its protein is CASSFTAGNYEQYF.

The chain is built from TRBV5-1 and TRBJ2-1; no clear D. The CDR3 runs to 15 residues. Between the trimmed V and J ends, which lost 0 bases and 2 bases, there was a span of 9 bases. The germline CDR1 and CDR2 sequences are SGHRS and YFSETQ. CDR3 DNA: TGCGCCAGCAGCTTGGAAACTTTAACCTACAATGAGCAGTTCTTC. It is translated as CASSLETLTYNEQFF.

This clonotype was counted many times. V is TRBV18 and J is TRBJ2-3; D uncertain. The CDR3 is 13 amino acids. The V gene lost 8 bases and the J gene lost 0 bases, with 9 bases spanning the gap. Per germline, CDR1 KGHSH and CDR2 LQKENI. This CDR3 is CASSPPSTDTQYF. DNA for the CDR3: TGTGCCAGCAGCCCCCCTAGCACAGATACGCAGTATTTT.

This clonotype has at least ten counts. The chain uses TRBV12-3 or TRBV12-4 and TRBJ2-5; D is unresolved. There are 13 residues in the CDR3. The V and J ends lost 3 bases and 4 bases respectively, with 9 bases between them. This chain's CDR3 is CASSLSRRETQYF. CDR3 DNA sequence: TGTGCCAGCAGTTTGTCTAGGCGAGAGACCCAGTACTTC.

This clonotype showed up many times. This chain connects TRBV25-1 to TRBJ2-7; 10 bases line up with TRBD1. Unmatched junction bases numbered 5, after V lost 4 bases and J lost 2 bases. The CDR3 length is 15 residues. Germline CDR1 is MGHDK and CDR2 is SYGVNS. In nucleotides, the CDR3 is TGTGCCAGCAGTGGACCGGGACAGGGGACCTACGAGCAGTACTTC. Translating it yields CASSGPGQGTYEQYF.

This chain joins TRBV6-2 or TRBV6-3 and TRBJ2-2; D may correspond to TRBD1 or TRBD2 (6 bases each). Germline loops: CDR1 MNHEY, CDR2 SVGEGT. Trimming removed 5 bases at V and 3 bases at J, with 13 bases between. This CDR3 contains 15 residues. The CDR3 loop reads CASSTGGADTGELFF. As DNA, the CDR3 is TGTGCCAGCAGTACCGGGGGCGCAGACACCGGGGAGCTGTTTTTT.

This chain links TRBV3-1 with TRBJ2-1; 8 positions match TRBD1. The CDR3 is 14 amino acids. Germline CDR1 LGHDT, CDR2 YNNKEL (reference sequence). V was clipped by 11 bases and J by 9 bases; unmatched bases: 15. The CDR3 nucleotides are TGTGCCTCCTGCCAAGATTGGGGACAGGCTGAGCAGTTCTTC. This gives the protein CASCQDWGQAEQFF.

The chain carries TRBV10-3 and TRBJ2-1; 8 nucleotides agree with TRBD2. The CDR3 contains 15 residues. The trim removed 5 bases at V and 1 base at J, leaving 4 bases unmatched. Germline CDR1 and CDR2: ENHRY and SYGVKD. The CDR3 DNA reads as TGTGCCATCAGTCTCGGGGGGGGATCCTACAATGAGCAGTTCTTC. Its protein is CAISLGGGSYNEQFF.

V is TRBV12-3 or TRBV12-4 and J is TRBJ2-7, with 9 positions matching TRBD1. CDR3 length: 15 residues. The V segment lost 7 bases and the J segment 0 bases; nucleotides outside the gene matches: 7. Here the CDR3 DNA reads TGTGCCAGCACCCCGGGGACAGGGCACTCCTACGAGCAGTACTTC. It codes for CASTPGTGHSYEQYF.

The chain links TRBV7-2 to TRBJ2-7; TRBD2 matches at 8 bases. V lost 4 bases to trimming and J lost 4 bases; unmatched junction nucleotides: 6. In germline, CDR1 is SGHTA, CDR2 FQGNSA. CDR3 length equals 14 residues. The CDR3 is CASSSSGSDYEQYF. The CDR3 bases are TGTGCCAGCAGCTCCAGCGGGAGCGATTACGAGCAGTACTTC.

This clonotype was observed a handful of times. This chain links TRBV29-1 with TRBJ2-7; 13 bases line up with TRBD2. This CDR3 has 13 amino acids. Trimming removed 6 bases from V and 7 bases from J; junction bases left unmatched: 6. Germline CDR1 and CDR2: SQVTM and ANQGSEA. In DNA form, the CDR3 reads TGCAGCGTGCGGGGACTAGCGGGAAGAGAGCAGTACTTC. It codes for CSVRGLAGREQYF.

Only a few counts were recorded for this clonotype. The chain employs TRBV4-2 and TRBJ2-1, with TRBD2 identical over 7 bases. Germline trimming cut 1 base from V and 5 bases from J; bases unmatched to any gene: 5. From germline, CDR1 is LGHNA and CDR2 YNFKEQ. The CDR3 is 15 residues long. Written as DNA, the CDR3 is TGTGCCAGCAGCCAAGTCGGCGGGAGAGACAATGAGCAGTTCTTC. This translates into CASSQVGGRDNEQFF.

This chain joins TRBV6-1 and TRBJ2-1; TRBD2 matches 14 bases. This CDR3 comprises 17 residues. The germline V gene has CDR1 MNHNS and CDR2 SASEGT. V gave up 6 bases and J gave up 0 bases; unmatched junction bases: 4. The CDR3 DNA reads TGTGCCAGCAGGACCGGGACTAGCGGGAGCTCCTACAATGAGCAGTTCTTC. Translation gives CASRTGTSGSSYNEQFF.

This clonotype has only a few counts. This chain uses TRBV4-1 with TRBJ2-3, with 9 bases matching TRBD2. The germline gives CDR1 MGHRA, CDR2 YSYEKL. Trimming cost V 3 bases and J 3 bases; bases outside gene matches: 7. The CDR3 contains 16 residues. Here the CDR3 reads CASSQRGGPRTDTQYF. The CDR3 DNA reads as TGCGCCAGCAGCCAGCGGGGGGGACCTAGGACAGATACGCAGTATTTT.

This clonotype was counted at least ten times. CDR3 region: CSARQGDQPQHF. CDR3 in DNA: TGCAGTGCTAGACAGGGGGATCAGCCCCAGCATTTT. The chain couples TRBV20-1 to TRBJ1-5, with TRBD1 matching 7 bases. Trimming at V came to 2 bases and at J to 5 bases, leaving 0 bases not matched to a gene. Germline CDR1 reads DFQATT; CDR2 reads SNEGSKA (reference sequence). The CDR3 consists of 12 residues.

V usage is TRBV12-3 or TRBV12-4 and J usage is TRBJ2-2; 9 bases agree with TRBD1. This CDR3 comprises 19 residues. The junction had 14 bases not matched to a gene; V was cut back by 3 bases and J by 3 bases. CDR3 coding DNA: TGTGCCAGCAGTTTGTGGACAGGGGCGCCTCGGACGGACACCGGGGAGCTGTTTTTT. Residues: CASSLWTGAPRTDTGELFF.

This clonotype was recorded a few times. The chain links TRBV10-3 to TRBJ1-2, with 9 bases matching TRBD1. This CDR3 contains 13 residues. V was clipped by 10 bases and J by 6 bases; unmatched bases: 9. Germline CDR1 and CDR2: ENHRY and SYGVKD. CDR3 sequence: CATEKDRGDGYTF. The DNA of the CDR3 is TGTGCCACCGAAAAGGACAGGGGAGATGGCTACACCTTC.

This clonotype showed up just a few times. The rearrangement uses TRBV11-2 and TRBJ2-5; D unclear. The germline V gene has CDR1 SGHAT and CDR2 FQNNGV. The CDR3 is 14 residues long. V was shortened by 5 bases and J by 0 bases, with 10 bases between the two germline ends. CDR3: CASSPRSYQETQYF. The CDR3 nucleotides read TGTGCCAGCAGCCCCCGATCTTACCAAGAGACCCAGTACTTC.